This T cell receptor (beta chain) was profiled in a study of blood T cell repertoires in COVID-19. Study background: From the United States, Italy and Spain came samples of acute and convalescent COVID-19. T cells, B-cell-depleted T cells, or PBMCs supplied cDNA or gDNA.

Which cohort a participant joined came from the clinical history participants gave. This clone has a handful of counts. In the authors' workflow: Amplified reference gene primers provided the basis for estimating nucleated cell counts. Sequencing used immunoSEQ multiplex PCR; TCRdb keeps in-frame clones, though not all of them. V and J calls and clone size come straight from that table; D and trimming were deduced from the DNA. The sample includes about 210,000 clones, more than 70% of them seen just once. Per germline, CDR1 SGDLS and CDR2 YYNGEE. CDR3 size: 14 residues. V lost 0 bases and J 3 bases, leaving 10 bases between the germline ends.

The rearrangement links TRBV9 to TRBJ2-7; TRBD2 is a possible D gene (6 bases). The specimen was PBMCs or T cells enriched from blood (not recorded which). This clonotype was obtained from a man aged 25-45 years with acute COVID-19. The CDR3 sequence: CASSVGTSNYEQYF. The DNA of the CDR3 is TGTGCCAGCAGCGTAGGCACTAGCAACTACGAGCAGTACTTC.